The sequence of this T cell receptor (beta chain) was determined in a study of molecular identifiers for immune sequencing clone quantification. Study outcomes and limitations: In cases of identical TCR molecules sharing a barcode, highly expanded clone sizes could be underestimated. Spiked-in Jurkat TCR RNA corresponding to one cell was reported as detectable against approximately 900,000 naive cells.

Based on a CD8+CD4-CCR7+CD45RA+ profile, naive CD8 T cells were sorted. Bulk libraries came from a prior protocol with listed TCR primers. TCRdb used MiXCR to reprocess the PCR reads, holding one entry per CDR3 protein. There are more than 250,000 distinct CDR3 sequences in the sample; 20% to 25% occur only once, and approximately 0.8% lies in the top ten. This clonotype was found many times. As yet, its antigen is unknown. Germline V gene lookup returns CDR1 MNHGY and CDR2 SAAAGT. The length of the CDR3 is 18 residues. With 0 bases removed from V and 5 bases from J, the gap between germline ends came to 20 bases.

This sequence originates from a human donor in good health. Some libraries in this study had Jurkat cell RNA spiked in. This sequence joins TRBV6-8 and TRBJ1-5, with D possibly being TRBD1 (6 bases). What was sequenced was naive CD8+ T cells from blood, with Jurkat cell RNA spiked in. The subset is: FACS-sorted CD8+CD4-CCR7+CD45RA+ naive T cells. The chain's CDR3 is CASSYSNGGAARDQPQHF. The CDR3 DNA is TGTGCCAGCAGTTACTCGAACGGGGGGGCGGCAAGAGATCAGCCCCAGCATTTT.